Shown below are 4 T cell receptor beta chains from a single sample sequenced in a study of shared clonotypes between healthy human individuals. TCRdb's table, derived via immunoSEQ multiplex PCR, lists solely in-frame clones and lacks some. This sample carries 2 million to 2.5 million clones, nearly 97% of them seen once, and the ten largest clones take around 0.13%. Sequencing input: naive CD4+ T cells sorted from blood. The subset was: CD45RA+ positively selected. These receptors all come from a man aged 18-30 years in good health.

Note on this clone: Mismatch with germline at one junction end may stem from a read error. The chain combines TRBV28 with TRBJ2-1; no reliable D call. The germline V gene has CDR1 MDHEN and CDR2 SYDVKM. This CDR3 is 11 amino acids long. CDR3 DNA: TGTGCCAGCAGGTTATCGGATGAGCAGTTCTTC. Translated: CASRLSDEQFF.

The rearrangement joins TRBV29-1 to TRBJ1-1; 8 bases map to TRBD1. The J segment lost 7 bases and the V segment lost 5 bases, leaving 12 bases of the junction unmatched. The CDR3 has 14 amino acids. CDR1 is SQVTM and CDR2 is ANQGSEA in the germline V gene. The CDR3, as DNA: TGCAGCGTTAGTGTTGGGACAGGACATGATGAAGCTTTCTTT. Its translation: CSVSVGTGHDEAFF.

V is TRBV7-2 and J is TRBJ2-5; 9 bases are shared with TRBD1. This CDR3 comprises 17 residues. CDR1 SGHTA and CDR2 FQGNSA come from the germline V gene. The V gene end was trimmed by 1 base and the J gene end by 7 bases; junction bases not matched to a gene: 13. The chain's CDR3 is CASSLETGTGFPRTQYF. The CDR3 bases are TGTGCCAGCAGCTTAGAAACCGGGACAGGGTTCCCGAGGACCCAGTACTTC.

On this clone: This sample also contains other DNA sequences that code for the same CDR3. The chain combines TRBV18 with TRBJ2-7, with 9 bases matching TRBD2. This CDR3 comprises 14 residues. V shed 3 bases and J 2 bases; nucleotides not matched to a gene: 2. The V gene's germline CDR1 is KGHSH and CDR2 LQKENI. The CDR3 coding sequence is TGTGCCAGCTCACCGAGCGGGGGGACCTACGAGCAGTACTTC. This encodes CASSPSGGTYEQYF.